These 3 T cell receptor beta chains came from one sample sequenced in a study of blood T cell repertoires in COVID-19. The protocol was immunoSEQ multiplex PCR, while the TCRdb copy is restricted to in-frame clones and leaves out a portion. The profile shows 200,000 to 250,000 clones, approximately 90% of them singletons. The source material was peripheral blood. These receptors all stem from a man aged 30 to 45 with COVID-19, enrolled during active disease.

About this clone itself: Other DNA sequences in this sample translate to the same CDR3. V gene TRBV27 combines with J gene TRBJ2-7, with a tentative D call TRBD2 (5 bases). The CDR3 sequence is 12 residues long. Germline V gives CDR1 MNHEY, CDR2 SMNVEV (reference sequence). The V gene lost 5 bases and the J gene lost 1 base, with 6 bases spanning the gap. The CDR3 DNA reads TGTGCCAGCAGTCGAGGGTCCTACGAGCAGTACTTC. It is translated as CASSRGSYEQYF.

The V call is TRBV3-1 (or the pseudogene TRBV3-2), the J call TRBJ2-7; 7 bases map to TRBD1. The germline V gene encodes CDR1 LGHDT and CDR2 YNNKEL (reference sequence). The CDR3 is 15 residues long. V lost 3 bases to trimming and J lost 7 bases; unmatched junction nucleotides: 12. The CDR3 region is CASSHSMTGMGEQYF. CDR3 DNA sequence: TGTGCCAGCAGCCACTCTATGACAGGGATGGGTGAGCAGTACTTC.

This clone was observed once. The chain recombines TRBV9 with TRBJ1-6; the D gene is possibly TRBD1 (5 bases). V gave up 0 bases and J gave up 6 bases, with 10 bases separating them. Germline-derived CDR1 and CDR2 are SGDLS and YYNGEE. The CDR3 runs to 15 residues. The CDR3 loop reads CASSVAGRGNSPLHF. The CDR3 nucleotides read TGTGCCAGCAGCGTAGCAGGGAGGGGTAATTCACCCCTCCACTTT.